This T cell receptor (beta chain) was captured in a study of CD8+ T cells in alopecia areata. Study information: Treatment of the treated patients consisted of oral tofacitinib, 5 to 10 mg twice daily.

A word on this clone: Its matching antigen is unknown.

RNA was extracted and reverse transcribed into cDNA as the sequencing template. Data came from immunoSEQ multiplex PCR; TCRdb stores just in-frame clones and leaves some out. The sample contains 80,000 to 100,000 clones, 35% to 45% of which appear only once. CDR3 length: 11 residues. The V gene's germline CDR1 is SQVTM and CDR2 ANQGSEA. Between the trimmed V and J ends, which lost 3 bases and 4 bases, there was a span of 6 bases. Study-wide findings and caveats: In lesional scalp, particularly from alopecia totalis/universalis, clonality was higher than in normal scalp.

This receptor was obtained from a human donor with alopecia areata. The chain employs TRBV29-1 and TRBJ2-5; no clear D gene. What was sequenced was CD4+ T cells sorted from blood. The CDR3 bases are TGCAGCGTTGAGTTCGGAGAGACCCAGTACTTC. It yields the protein CSVEFGETQYF.